This TCR beta chain was captured by sequencing in a study of molecular identifiers for immune sequencing clone quantification. Study observations and caveats: Approximately 1 million naive cells reportedly did not prevent detection of spiked Jurkat TCR RNA from one cell.

The authors built bulk TCR libraries by previously described methods with listed TCR primers. MiXCR, applied by TCRdb to the PCR reads, yields one record per CDR3 protein. The sample consists of under 650,000 distinct CDR3 sequences, about 20% of them appearing once. This clonotype was recorded many times. Its target is unknown. Trimming stripped 6 bases from V and 0 bases from J, with 11 bases between. The CDR3 extends over 14 amino acids. The chain employs TRBV12-3 or TRBV12-4 and TRBJ1-1, with unresolved D. Sequenced sample: naive CD8+ T cells from blood, with Jurkat cell RNA spiked in. The subset here: FACS-sorted CD8+CD4-CCR7+CD45RA+ naive T cells. This clonotype was sampled from a human donor in good health. Some libraries in this study had Jurkat cell RNA spiked in. In nucleotides, the CDR3 is TGTGCCAGCAGGACACAATCCGTGAACACTGAAGCTTTCTTT. Translated, it gives CASRTQSVNTEAFF.